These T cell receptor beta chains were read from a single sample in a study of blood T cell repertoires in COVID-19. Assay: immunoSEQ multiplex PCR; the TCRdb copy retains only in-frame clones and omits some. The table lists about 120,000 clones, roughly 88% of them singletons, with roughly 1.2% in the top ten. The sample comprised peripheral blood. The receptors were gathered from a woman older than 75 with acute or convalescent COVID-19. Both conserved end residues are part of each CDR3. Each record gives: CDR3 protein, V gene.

CASSSGQGGYNEQFF | TRBV7-3
CASSYTRGSRNSPLHF | TRBV6-5
CATSLAQDTQYF | TRBV15
CASSPQLKTGSNEQFF | TRBV18
CASSPTGASYEQYF | TRBV18
CASRYDRGVSYEQYF | TRBV5-4
CASTSERGYTIYF | TRBV2
CASRAGDLSSYEQYF | TRBV2
CASNLGTVNTEAFF | TRBV2
CASSKGQKVNYGYTF | TRBV21-1
CASSSGDRVGNTIYF | TRBV5-1
CATGAGQGPTDTQYF | TRBV15
CATSVRVKNNEQFF | TRBV15
CASSSRDRVREQYF | TRBV6-5
CASSEVEGEAFF | TRBV2
CASSPGQGRDYGYTF | TRBV5-5
CASSKIGVNYGYTF | TRBV6-6
CASSEWRRNNQPQHF | TRBV2
CASSLGGGGNEKLFF | TRBV5-6
CATSGGGPPYEQYF | TRBV24-1
CASSLKVGRERSYNEQFF | TRBV7-8
CASSFRRDAEAFF | TRBV12-3/TRBV12-4
CTSSQRTGEYSSYNEQFF | TRBV1
CASSQAYTQYF | TRBV3-1/TRBV3-2
CASSLRSGGPRETQYF | TRBV11-2
CASSQGGGITDTQYF | TRBV3-1/TRBV3-2
CASSPGNQPQHF | TRBV18
CASSPGLADTQYF | TRBV4-2
CASSFGGSSGANVLTF | TRBV5-4